Sequencing of this TCR beta chain was carried out in a study of T cells in Graves' hyperthyroidism and ophthalmopathy. As for the study in general: Prior to any treatment, at the point of initial diagnosis, peripheral blood was collected.

This clonotype was recorded many times. Amplified TCR beta CDR3 regions came from RNA transcripts. Primed by the HTBI set, a first-round RT-PCR was run on the TCR CDR3. Each CDR3 protein gets one entry after TCRdb re-called the multiplex PCR reads with MiXCR. This sample yields 300,000 to 450,000 distinct CDR3 sequences, of which under 15% are seen a single time; 9.2% belongs to the top ten. CDR1 and CDR2 from the germline V gene are SNHLY and FYNNEI. Trimming took 4 bases from V and 11 from J; bases not matched to a gene: 8. CDR3 length: 15 residues. Each patient was aged 18 to 65 and had newly diagnosed hyperthyroidism of under 2 months' duration. Lactation, pregnancy, other autoimmune disease or uncontrolled infection led to exclusion of patients.

The rearrangement joins TRBV2 to TRBJ2-2; TRBD2 aligns across 12 bases. Sequenced input: blood. This clonotype was sampled from a woman aged 18 to 35 with Graves' hyperthyroidism. CDR3 nucleotide sequence: TGTGCCAGCAGTGGGTCTAGCGGGGGGGCTGGAGAGCTGTTTTTT. Its protein is CASSGSSGGAGELFF.